This TCR beta chain derives from a study of blood T cell repertoires in COVID-19. Assay: immunoSEQ multiplex PCR; the TCRdb copy retains only in-frame clones and omits some. The sample holds 120,000 to 150,000 clones, around 87% seen once. Germline V CDR1 and CDR2: SGHNT, YYREEE (reference sequence). There are 17 residues in the CDR3. V was clipped by 4 bases and J by 0 bases, with 20 bases between them. Specimen: peripheral blood. The TCR was taken from a woman aged 40 to 49 with acute or convalescent COVID-19. This chain joins TRBV5-4 and TRBJ2-7, with D possibly matching TRBD2 (7 bases). CDR3 in amino acids: CASSPKGGAPSSYEQYF. CDR3 DNA sequence: TGTGCCAGCAGCCCCAAGGGGGGGGCTCCCAGCTCCTACGAGCAGTACTTC.